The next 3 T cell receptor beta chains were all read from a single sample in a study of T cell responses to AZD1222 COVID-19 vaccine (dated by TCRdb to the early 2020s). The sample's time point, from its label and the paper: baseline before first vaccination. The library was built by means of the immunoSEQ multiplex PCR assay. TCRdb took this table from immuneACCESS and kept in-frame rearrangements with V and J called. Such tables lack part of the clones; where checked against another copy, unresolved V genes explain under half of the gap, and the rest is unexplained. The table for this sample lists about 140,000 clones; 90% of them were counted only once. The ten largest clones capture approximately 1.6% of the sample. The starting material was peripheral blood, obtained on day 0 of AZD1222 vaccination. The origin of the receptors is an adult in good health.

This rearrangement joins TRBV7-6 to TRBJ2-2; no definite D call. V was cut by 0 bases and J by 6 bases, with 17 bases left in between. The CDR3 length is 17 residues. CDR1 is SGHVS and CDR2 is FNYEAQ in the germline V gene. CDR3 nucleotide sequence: TGTGCCAGCAGCTTAGCGGTACCCGGCTCCGCCGCCGGGGAGCTGTTTTTT. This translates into CASSLAVPGSAAGELFF.

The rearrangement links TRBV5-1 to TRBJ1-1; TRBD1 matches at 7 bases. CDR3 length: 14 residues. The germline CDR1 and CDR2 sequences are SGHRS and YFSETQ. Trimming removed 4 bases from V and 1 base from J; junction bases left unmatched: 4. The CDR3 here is CASSRDSSNTEAFF. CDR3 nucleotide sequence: TGCGCCAGCAGCCGGGACAGCTCGAACACTGAAGCTTTCTTT.

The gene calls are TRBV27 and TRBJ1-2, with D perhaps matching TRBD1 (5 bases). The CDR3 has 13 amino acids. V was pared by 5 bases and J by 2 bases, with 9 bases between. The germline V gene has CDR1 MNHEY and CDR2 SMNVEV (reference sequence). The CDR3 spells CASSPSGNYGYTF. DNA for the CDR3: TGTGCCAGCAGTCCCTCAGGGAACTATGGCTACACCTTC.